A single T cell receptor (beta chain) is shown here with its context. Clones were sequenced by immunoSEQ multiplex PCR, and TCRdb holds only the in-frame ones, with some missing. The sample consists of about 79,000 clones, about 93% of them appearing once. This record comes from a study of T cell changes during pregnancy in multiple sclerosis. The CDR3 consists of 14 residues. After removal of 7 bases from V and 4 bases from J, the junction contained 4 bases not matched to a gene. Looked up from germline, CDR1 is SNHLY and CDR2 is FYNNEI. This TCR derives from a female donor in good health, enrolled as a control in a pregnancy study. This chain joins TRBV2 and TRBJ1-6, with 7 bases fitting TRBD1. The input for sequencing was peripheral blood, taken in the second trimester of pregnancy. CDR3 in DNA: TGTGCCAGCAAGATGGGACAGTATAATTCACCCCTCCACTTT. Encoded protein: CASKMGQYNSPLHF. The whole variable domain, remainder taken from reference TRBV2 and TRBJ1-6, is EPEVTQTPSHQVTQMGQEVILRCVPISNHLYFYWYRQILGQKVEFLVSFYNNEISEKSEIFDDQFSVERPDGSNFTLKIRSTKLEDSAMYFCASKMGQYNSPLHFGNGTRLTVT.